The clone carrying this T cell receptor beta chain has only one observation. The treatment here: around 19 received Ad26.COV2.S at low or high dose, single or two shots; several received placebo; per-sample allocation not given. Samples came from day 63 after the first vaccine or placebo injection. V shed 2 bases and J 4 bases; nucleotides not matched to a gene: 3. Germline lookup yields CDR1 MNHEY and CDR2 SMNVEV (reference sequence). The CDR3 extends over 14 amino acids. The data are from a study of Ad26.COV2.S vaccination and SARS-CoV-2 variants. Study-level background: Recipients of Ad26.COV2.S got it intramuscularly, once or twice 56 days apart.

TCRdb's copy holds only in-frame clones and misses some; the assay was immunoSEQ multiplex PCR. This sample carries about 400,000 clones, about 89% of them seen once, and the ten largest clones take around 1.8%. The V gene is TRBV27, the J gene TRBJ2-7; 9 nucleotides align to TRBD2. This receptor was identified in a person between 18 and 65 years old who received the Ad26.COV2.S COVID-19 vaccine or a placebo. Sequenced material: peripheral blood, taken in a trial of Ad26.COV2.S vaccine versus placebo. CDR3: CASSLRREGYEQYF. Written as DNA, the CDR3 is TGTGCCAGCAGTTTAAGGCGGGAGGGGTACGAGCAGTACTTC.